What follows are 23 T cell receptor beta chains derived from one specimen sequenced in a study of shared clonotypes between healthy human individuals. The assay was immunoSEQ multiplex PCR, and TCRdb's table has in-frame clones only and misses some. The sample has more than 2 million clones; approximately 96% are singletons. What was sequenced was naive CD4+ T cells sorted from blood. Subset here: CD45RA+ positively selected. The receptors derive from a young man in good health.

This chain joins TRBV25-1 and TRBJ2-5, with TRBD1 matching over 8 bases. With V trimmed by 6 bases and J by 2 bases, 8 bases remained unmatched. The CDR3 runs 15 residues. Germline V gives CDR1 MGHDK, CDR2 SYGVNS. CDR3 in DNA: TGTGCCAGCAGCCCAGGGGGCATAACACAAGAGACCCAGTACTTC. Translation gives CASSPGGITQETQYF.

The CDR3 DNA is TGTGCCAGCACACCAGGGGCCCCCTACGAGCAGTACTTC. Translating it yields CASTPGAPYEQYF. V gene TRBV6-5 combines with J gene TRBJ2-7; tentatively, D is TRBD1 (6 bases). The CDR3 loop spans 13 amino acids. In germline, CDR1 is MNHEY, CDR2 SVGAGI. Trimming shortened V by 7 bases and J by 2 bases, and 12 bases separated the two germline ends.

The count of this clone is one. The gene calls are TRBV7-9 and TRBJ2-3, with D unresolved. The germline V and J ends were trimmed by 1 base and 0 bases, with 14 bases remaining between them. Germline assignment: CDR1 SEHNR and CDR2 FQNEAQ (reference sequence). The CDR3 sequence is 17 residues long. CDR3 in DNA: TGTGCCAGCAGCTTAGGAACCTCAGCAGCTAGCACAGATACGCAGTATTTT. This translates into CASSLGTSAASTDTQYF. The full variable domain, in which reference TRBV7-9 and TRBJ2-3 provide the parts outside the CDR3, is DTGVSQNPRHKITKRGQNVTFRCDPISEHNRLYWYRQTLGQGPEFLTYFQNEAQLEKSRLLSDRFSAERPKGSFSTLEIQRTEQGDSAMYLCASSLGTSAASTDTQYFGPGTRLTVL.

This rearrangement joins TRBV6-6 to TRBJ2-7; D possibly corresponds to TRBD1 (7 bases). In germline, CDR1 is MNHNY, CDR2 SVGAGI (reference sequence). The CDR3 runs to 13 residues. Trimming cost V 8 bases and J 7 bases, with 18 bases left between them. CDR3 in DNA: TGTGCCAGCCTCCAGGGGGGTTCATTTGAGCAGTACTTC. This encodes CASLQGGSFEQYF.

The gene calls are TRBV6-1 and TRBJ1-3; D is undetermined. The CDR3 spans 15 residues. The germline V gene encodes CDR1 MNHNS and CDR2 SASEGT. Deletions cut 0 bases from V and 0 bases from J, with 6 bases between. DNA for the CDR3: TGTGCCAGCAGTGAAGCGGCCAACTCTGGAAACACCATATATTTT. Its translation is CASSEAANSGNTIYF.

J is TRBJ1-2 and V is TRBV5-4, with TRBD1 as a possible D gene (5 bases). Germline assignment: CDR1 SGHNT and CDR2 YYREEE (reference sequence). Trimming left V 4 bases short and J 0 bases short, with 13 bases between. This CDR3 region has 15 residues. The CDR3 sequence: CASSPDGGANYGYTF. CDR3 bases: TGTGCCAGCAGCCCCGACGGGGGAGCTAACTATGGCTACACCTTC.

The CDR3 DNA reads TGTGCCAGCAGCCAATACCGGGACAGGGGCCCGTACGAGCAGTACTTC. It specifies CASSQYRDRGPYEQYF. This chain links TRBV14 with TRBJ2-7, with 10 bases fitting TRBD1. V shed 2 bases and J 4 bases; nucleotides not matched to a gene: 8. The length of the CDR3 is 16 residues. Germline CDR1 is SGHDN and CDR2 is FVKESK.

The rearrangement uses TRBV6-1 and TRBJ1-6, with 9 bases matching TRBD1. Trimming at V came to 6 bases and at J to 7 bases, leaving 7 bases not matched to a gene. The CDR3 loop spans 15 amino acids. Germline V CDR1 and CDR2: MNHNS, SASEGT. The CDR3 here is CASRIQGAGNSPLHF. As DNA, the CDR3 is TGTGCCAGCAGAATACAGGGGGCTGGGAATTCACCCCTCCACTTT.

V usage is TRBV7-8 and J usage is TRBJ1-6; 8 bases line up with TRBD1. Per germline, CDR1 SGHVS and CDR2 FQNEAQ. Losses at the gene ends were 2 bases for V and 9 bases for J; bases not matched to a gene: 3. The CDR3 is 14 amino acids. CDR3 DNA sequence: TGTGCCAGCAGCTTACCAGGGGGCTCTTCACCCCTCCACTTT. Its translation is CASSLPGGSSPLHF.

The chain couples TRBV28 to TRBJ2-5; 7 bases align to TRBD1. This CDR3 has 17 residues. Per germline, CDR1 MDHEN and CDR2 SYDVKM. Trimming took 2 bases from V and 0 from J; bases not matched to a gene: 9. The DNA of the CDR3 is TGTGCCAGCAGTTTACCCCGGGACAGAACTTACCAAGAGACCCAGTACTTC. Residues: CASSLPRDRTYQETQYF.

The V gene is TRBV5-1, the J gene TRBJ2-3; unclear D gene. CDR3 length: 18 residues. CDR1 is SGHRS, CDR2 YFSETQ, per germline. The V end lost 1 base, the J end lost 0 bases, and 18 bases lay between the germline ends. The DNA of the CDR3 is TGCGCCAGCAGCTTGACCCGGACCCTGTCATCTAGCACAGATACGCAGTATTTT. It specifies CASSLTRTLSSSTDTQYF.

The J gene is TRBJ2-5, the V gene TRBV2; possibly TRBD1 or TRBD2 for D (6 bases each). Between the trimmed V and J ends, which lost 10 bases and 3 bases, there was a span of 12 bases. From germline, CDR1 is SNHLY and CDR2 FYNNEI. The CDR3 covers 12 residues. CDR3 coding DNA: TGTGCCACGCGGGACAATGAAGAGACCCAGTACTTC. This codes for CATRDNEETQYF.

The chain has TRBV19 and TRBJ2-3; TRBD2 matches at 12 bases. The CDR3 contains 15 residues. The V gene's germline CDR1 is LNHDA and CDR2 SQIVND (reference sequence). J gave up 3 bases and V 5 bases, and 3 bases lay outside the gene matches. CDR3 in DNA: TGTGCCAGTAGTCGACTAGCGGGAGTGACAGATACGCAGTATTTT. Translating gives CASSRLAGVTDTQYF.

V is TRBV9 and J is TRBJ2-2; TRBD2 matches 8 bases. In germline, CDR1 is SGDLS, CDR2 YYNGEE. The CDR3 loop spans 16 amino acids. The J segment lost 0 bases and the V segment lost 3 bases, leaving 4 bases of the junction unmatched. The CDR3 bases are TGTGCCAGCAGCGCAAACGGGAGGGCGAACACCGGGGAGCTGTTTTTT. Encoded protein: CASSANGRANTGELFF.

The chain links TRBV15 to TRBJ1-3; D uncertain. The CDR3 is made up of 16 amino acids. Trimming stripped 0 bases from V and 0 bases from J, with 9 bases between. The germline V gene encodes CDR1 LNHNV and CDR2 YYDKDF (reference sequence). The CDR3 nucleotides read TGTGCCACCAGCAGAGAAGCACTCGCCTCTGGAAACACCATATATTTT. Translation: CATSREALASGNTIYF. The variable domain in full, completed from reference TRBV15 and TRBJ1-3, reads DAMVIQNPRYQVTQFGKPVTLSCSQTLNHNVMYWYQQKSSQAPKLLFHYYDKDFNNEADTPDNFQSRRPNTSFCFLDIRSPGLGDTAMYLCATSREALASGNTIYFGEGSWLTVV.

CDR3: CASRSSEWHEQYF. The CDR3, as DNA: TGTGCCAGCAGGTCTAGCGAGTGGCACGAGCAGTACTTC. This chain uses TRBV6-6 with TRBJ2-7; D is perhaps TRBD2 (6 bases). V was pared by 6 bases and J by 5 bases, with 14 bases between. The CDR3 is made up of 13 amino acids. Germline CDR1 reads MNHNY; CDR2 reads SVGAGI (reference sequence).

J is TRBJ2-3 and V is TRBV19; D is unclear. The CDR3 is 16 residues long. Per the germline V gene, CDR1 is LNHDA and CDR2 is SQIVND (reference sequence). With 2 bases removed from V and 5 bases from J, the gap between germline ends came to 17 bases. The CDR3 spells CASSISVLLGRDTQYF. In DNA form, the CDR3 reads TGTGCCAGTAGTATATCCGTACTCCTAGGTAGAGATACGCAGTATTTT.

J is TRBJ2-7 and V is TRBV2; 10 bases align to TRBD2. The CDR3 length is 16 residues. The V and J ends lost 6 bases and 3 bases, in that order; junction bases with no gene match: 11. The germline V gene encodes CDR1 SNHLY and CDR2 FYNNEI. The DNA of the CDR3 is TGTGCCAGCAGGGGGAAGGGAGCTAGCGGGAGCTACGAGCAGTACTTC. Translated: CASRGKGASGSYEQYF.

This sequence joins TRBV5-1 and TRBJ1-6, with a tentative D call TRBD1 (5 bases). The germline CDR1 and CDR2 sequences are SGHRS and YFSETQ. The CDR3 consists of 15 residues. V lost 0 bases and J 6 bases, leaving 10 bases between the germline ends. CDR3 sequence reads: CASSLDRQGNSPLHF. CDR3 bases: TGCGCCAGCAGCTTGGATCGGCAGGGTAATTCACCCCTCCACTTT.

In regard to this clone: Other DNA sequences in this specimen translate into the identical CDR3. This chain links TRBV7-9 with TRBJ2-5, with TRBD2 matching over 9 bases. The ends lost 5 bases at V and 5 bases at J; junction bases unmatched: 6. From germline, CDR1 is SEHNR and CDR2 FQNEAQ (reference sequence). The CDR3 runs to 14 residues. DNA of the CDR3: TGTGCCAGCAGCCCCAGCGGGGGGCAGGAGACCCAGTACTTC. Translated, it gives CASSPSGGQETQYF.

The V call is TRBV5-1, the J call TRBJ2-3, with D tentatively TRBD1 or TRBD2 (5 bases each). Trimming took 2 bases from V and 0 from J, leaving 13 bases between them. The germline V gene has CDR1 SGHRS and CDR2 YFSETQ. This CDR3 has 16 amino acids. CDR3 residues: CASSFGASSSTDTQYF. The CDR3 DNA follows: TGCGCCAGCAGCTTTGGGGCTAGCTCAAGCACAGATACGCAGTATTTT.

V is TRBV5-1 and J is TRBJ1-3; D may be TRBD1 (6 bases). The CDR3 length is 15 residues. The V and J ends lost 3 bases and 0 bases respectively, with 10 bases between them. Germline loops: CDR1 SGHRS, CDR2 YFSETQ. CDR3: CASSSGQRSGNTIYF. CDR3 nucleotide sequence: TGCGCCAGCAGCTCGGGACAACGCTCTGGAAACACCATATATTTT.

CDR3 amino acids: CASSELVGQGEVSGYTF. The CDR3 region has the DNA TGTGCCAGCAGTGAATTGGTGGGACAGGGGGAGGTTTCTGGCTACACCTTC. The V and J genes are TRBV25-1 and TRBJ1-2; 11 bases are a match to TRBD1. CDR1 and CDR2 (germline): MGHDK, SYGVNS. The CDR3 length is 17 residues. The V segment lost 1 base and the J segment 7 bases; nucleotides outside the gene matches: 11.